This is a list of T cell receptor beta chains from one sample in a study of blood T cell dynamics during melanoma immunotherapy. Data came from immunoSEQ multiplex PCR; TCRdb stores just in-frame clones and leaves some out. Here the sample spans some 9,900 clones, about 87% being singletons. The sequenced sample was blood, obtained from a patient treated with checkpoint blockade. The origin of the receptors is a human donor with melanoma. CDR3s include the opening cysteine and the closing phenylalanine or tryptophan. The D gene is left open where the match is weak. Rows may omit the clone size; those that give it use once, few, many or a size class.

j_gene: TRBJ1-6; v_gene: TRBV30; abundance: .; d_gene: .; CDR3nt: TGTGCCTGGAGTGTCGGATGGAGCAGTAATTCACCCCTCCACTTT; CDR3aa: CAWSVGWSSNSPLHF
j_gene: TRBJ1-2; v_gene: TRBV6-5; abundance: once; d_gene: .; CDR3nt: TGTGCCAGCAGCCCGAGAAGACCCGTCTATGGCTACACCTTC; CDR3aa: CASSPRRPVYGYTF
j_gene: TRBJ2-1; v_gene: TRBV5-1; abundance: .; d_gene: .; CDR3nt: TGCGCCAGCAGCTTGCAGGACTACAATGAGCAGTTCTTC; CDR3aa: CASSLQDYNEQFF
j_gene: TRBJ2-1; v_gene: TRBV11-2; abundance: .; d_gene: .; CDR3nt: TGTGCCAGCAGCCCGCGGCGGGGACTCTCCTACAATGAGCAGTTCTTC; CDR3aa: CASSPRRGLSYNEQFF
j_gene: TRBJ2-1; v_gene: TRBV10-2; abundance: .; d_gene: .; CDR3nt: TGCGCCAGCAGGACTACCCACAATGAGCAGTTCTTC; CDR3aa: CASRTTHNEQFF
j_gene: TRBJ2-1; v_gene: TRBV29-1; abundance: .; d_gene: .; CDR3nt: TGCAGCGGTACAACAGGGCATGAGCAGTTCTTC; CDR3aa: CSGTTGHEQFF
j_gene: TRBJ2-5; v_gene: TRBV28; abundance: .; d_gene: .; CDR3nt: TGTGCCAGCAGCCAAGGCGGGCAGACCCAGTACTTC; CDR3aa: CASSQGGQTQYF
j_gene: TRBJ2-1; v_gene: TRBV6-1; abundance: .; d_gene: TRBD1; CDR3nt: TGTGCCAGCAGTGTTAACAGGGGCCAGGAGCAGTTCTTC; CDR3aa: CASSVNRGQEQFF
j_gene: TRBJ1-1; v_gene: TRBV2; abundance: few; d_gene: .; CDR3nt: TGTGCCAGCAGTAAGGACGGGGCGAACACTGAAGCTTTCTTT; CDR3aa: CASSKDGANTEAFF
j_gene: TRBJ2-1; v_gene: TRBV7-2; abundance: .; d_gene: TRBD1; CDR3nt: TGTGCCAGCAGCTCCGGACAGGGGGCTTACAATGAGCAGTTCTTC; CDR3aa: CASSSGQGAYNEQFF
j_gene: TRBJ1-2; v_gene: TRBV18; abundance: .; d_gene: .; CDR3nt: TGTGCCAGCTCACCACCTGGGGGCTCGGGAGGCTACACCTTC; CDR3aa: CASSPPGGSGGYTF
j_gene: TRBJ1-1; v_gene: TRBV29-1; abundance: .; d_gene: TRBD1; CDR3nt: TGCAGCGTTGCCTCACAGGGGAGGGCTGAAGCTTTCTTT; CDR3aa: CSVASQGRAEAFF
j_gene: TRBJ2-5; v_gene: TRBV2; abundance: .; d_gene: .; CDR3nt: TGTGCCAGCTTAAAGGTGGAGACCCAGTACTTC; CDR3aa: CASLKVETQYF
j_gene: TRBJ1-3; v_gene: TRBV15; abundance: .; d_gene: .; CDR3nt: TGTGCCACCAGCAGAGTTTCAGGACACACCATATATTTT; CDR3aa: CATSRVSGHTIYF
j_gene: TRBJ2-1; v_gene: TRBV2; abundance: .; d_gene: .; CDR3nt: TGTGCCAGCAGGAAACTAGAAGCGGAGCAGTTCTTC; CDR3aa: CASRKLEAEQFF
j_gene: TRBJ1-5; v_gene: TRBV6-5; abundance: .; d_gene: TRBD1; CDR3nt: TGTGCCAGCAGTCGGGACAGTTATAGCAATCAGCCCCAGCATTTT; CDR3aa: CASSRDSYSNQPQHF
j_gene: TRBJ2-5; v_gene: TRBV18; abundance: .; d_gene: .; CDR3nt: TGTGCCAGCTCACACGGGACTGGGGAGACCCAGTACTTC; CDR3aa: CASSHGTGETQYF
j_gene: TRBJ1-6; v_gene: TRBV28; abundance: once; d_gene: .; CDR3nt: TGTGCCAGCAGTTTAAGGCTAATTAATTCACCCCTCCACTTT; CDR3aa: CASSLRLINSPLHF
j_gene: TRBJ2-2; v_gene: TRBV5-4; abundance: .; d_gene: TRBD2; CDR3nt: TGTGCCAGCAGCTTGGCCGGGACTAGCGGAGCGAACACCGGGGAGCTGTTTTTT; CDR3aa: CASSLAGTSGANTGELFF
j_gene: TRBJ1-2; v_gene: TRBV2; abundance: once; d_gene: .; CDR3nt: TGTGCCAGCAATCGGGAAGGGCGAACGCTTCACTTC; CDR3aa: CASNREGRTLHF
j_gene: TRBJ1-2; v_gene: TRBV6-1; abundance: .; d_gene: TRBD1; CDR3nt: TGTGCCAGCAGTCGGACAGGGGGCGGGTATGGCTACACCTTC; CDR3aa: CASSRTGGGYGYTF
j_gene: TRBJ1-6; v_gene: TRBV7-2; abundance: .; d_gene: .; CDR3nt: TGTGCCAGCAGCTCCGTCGGGGGGGCAAATTCACCCCTCCACTTT; CDR3aa: CASSSVGGANSPLHF
j_gene: TRBJ1-5; v_gene: TRBV2; abundance: .; d_gene: .; CDR3nt: TGTGCCAGCAGTGAAGGTACACCTCATCAGCCCCAGCATTTT; CDR3aa: CASSEGTPHQPQHF
j_gene: TRBJ2-2; v_gene: TRBV6-1; abundance: .; d_gene: TRBD1; CDR3nt: TGTGCCAGCAGTGGACTACAGGGGGCCGGGGAGCTGTTTTTT; CDR3aa: CASSGLQGAGELFF
j_gene: TRBJ1-3; v_gene: TRBV6-6; abundance: .; d_gene: .; CDR3nt: TGTGCCAGCAGACAACAGCGCTCTGGAAACACCATATATTTT; CDR3aa: CASRQQRSGNTIYF
j_gene: TRBJ2-5; v_gene: TRBV11-2; abundance: .; d_gene: TRBD2; CDR3nt: TGTGCCAGCAGCTCGTTAGCGGGAGGGCCAGAGACCCAGTACTTC; CDR3aa: CASSSLAGGPETQYF
j_gene: TRBJ2-3; v_gene: TRBV6-5; abundance: once; d_gene: TRBD2; CDR3nt: TGTGCCACCTCCGCTAGCGGGGACACAGATACGCAGTATTTT; CDR3aa: CATSASGDTDTQYF
j_gene: TRBJ2-7; v_gene: TRBV2; abundance: .; d_gene: .; CDR3nt: TGTGCCAGCAGTGAAAGGCCGGGGGCCTCCTACGAGCAGTACTTC; CDR3aa: CASSERPGASYEQYF
j_gene: TRBJ2-2; v_gene: TRBV19; abundance: .; d_gene: TRBD2; CDR3nt: TGTGCCAGTAGTTTAGCGGGGACTACCGGGGAGCTGTTTTTT; CDR3aa: CASSLAGTTGELFF
j_gene: TRBJ2-1; v_gene: TRBV19; abundance: .; d_gene: .; CDR3nt: TGTGCCAGTAGTATCGGGACTGCTATATTTAATGAGCAGTTCTTC; CDR3aa: CASSIGTAIFNEQFF
j_gene: TRBJ1-1; v_gene: TRBV7-6; abundance: .; d_gene: .; CDR3nt: TGTGCCAGCAGCTTAAATGCCGGGGCCAGAAACACTGAAGCTTTCTTT; CDR3aa: CASSLNAGARNTEAFF
j_gene: TRBJ1-1; v_gene: TRBV2; abundance: .; d_gene: .; CDR3nt: TGTGCCAGCAGTGACAGTATGAACACTGAAGCTTTCTTT; CDR3aa: CASSDSMNTEAFF
j_gene: TRBJ1-3; v_gene: TRBV18; abundance: .; d_gene: TRBD1; CDR3nt: TGTGCCAGCTCACCCGGGACAGCCCCAGACCCCGATTTT; CDR3aa: CASSPGTAPDPDF
j_gene: TRBJ2-3; v_gene: TRBV30; abundance: .; d_gene: TRBD2; CDR3nt: TGTGCCTGGGGACTAGCGGGAGGGGCCACAGATACGCAGTATTTT; CDR3aa: CAWGLAGGATDTQYF
j_gene: TRBJ2-1; v_gene: TRBV7-8; abundance: few; d_gene: .; CDR3nt: TGTGCCAGCAGCCCCCAGGTGACTAGCTCCTACAATGAGCAGTTCTTC; CDR3aa: CASSPQVTSSYNEQFF
j_gene: TRBJ1-1; v_gene: TRBV30; abundance: once; d_gene: .; CDR3nt: TGTGCCTACACGACAGAGGCCTACACTGAAGCTTTCTTT; CDR3aa: CAYTTEAYTEAFF
j_gene: TRBJ1-3; v_gene: TRBV6-5; abundance: .; d_gene: TRBD1; CDR3nt: TGTGCCAGCAGTCGGACGACAGGGAGTGGAAACACCATATATTTT; CDR3aa: CASSRTTGSGNTIYF
j_gene: TRBJ1-1; v_gene: TRBV4-1; abundance: .; d_gene: TRBD1; CDR3nt: TGCGCCAGCAGCGACCGGGACAGGGGCACTGAAGCTTTCTTT; CDR3aa: CASSDRDRGTEAFF
j_gene: TRBJ1-5; v_gene: TRBV12-5; abundance: .; d_gene: .; CDR3nt: TGTGCTAGTGGTTTGGTACTTAAGGGAGGTTGGCCCCAGCATTTT; CDR3aa: CASGLVLKGGWPQHF
j_gene: TRBJ2-1; v_gene: TRBV7-9; abundance: .; d_gene: TRBD2; CDR3nt: TGTGCCAGCAGCCGGACTAGCGGGAGTCGGAATGAGCAGTTCTTC; CDR3aa: CASSRTSGSRNEQFF
j_gene: TRBJ1-5; v_gene: TRBV6-5; abundance: .; d_gene: TRBD1; CDR3nt: TGTGCCAGCAGTCAAGGGACAGGGGGCCAGCCCCAGCATTTT; CDR3aa: CASSQGTGGQPQHF
j_gene: TRBJ2-1; v_gene: TRBV5-1; abundance: .; d_gene: TRBD2; CDR3nt: TGCGCCAGCAGCTTTAGCGGGGGCCTCTACAATGAGCAGTTCTTC; CDR3aa: CASSFSGGLYNEQFF
j_gene: TRBJ2-1; v_gene: TRBV28; abundance: few; d_gene: TRBD2; CDR3nt: TGTGCCAGCAGTTTATCAGCGGGGGGGCGCTTGGAACAGTTCTTC; CDR3aa: CASSLSAGGRLEQFF
j_gene: TRBJ2-1; v_gene: TRBV5-1; abundance: .; d_gene: .; CDR3nt: TGCGCCAGCAGCTTAGGAAGCGGCAATGAGCAGTTCTTC; CDR3aa: CASSLGSGNEQFF
j_gene: TRBJ2-3; v_gene: TRBV9; abundance: once; d_gene: .; CDR3nt: TGTGCCAGCAGCGTTTTAGACCAAAGCGGTCCGCAGTATTTT; CDR3aa: CASSVLDQSGPQYF
j_gene: TRBJ2-5; v_gene: TRBV5-1; abundance: .; d_gene: .; CDR3nt: TGCGCCAGCAGCTTGGGAGCGGTGGGCGCCGGGGGAGAGACCCAGTACTTC; CDR3aa: CASSLGAVGAGGETQYF
j_gene: TRBJ2-1; v_gene: TRBV28; abundance: .; d_gene: TRBD1; CDR3nt: TGTGCCAGCAGATCCGGACAGGGCAGTGAGCAGTTCTTC; CDR3aa: CASRSGQGSEQFF
j_gene: TRBJ2-3; v_gene: TRBV6-1; abundance: once; d_gene: TRBD2; CDR3nt: TGTGCCGGACGGACTAGCGGCACAGATACGCAGTATTTT; CDR3aa: CAGRTSGTDTQYF
j_gene: TRBJ2-3; v_gene: TRBV6-5; abundance: .; d_gene: .; CDR3nt: TGTGCCAGCAGTTACCAAAACAGGGTGAAAGATACGCAGTATTTT; CDR3aa: CASSYQNRVKDTQYF
j_gene: TRBJ1-1; v_gene: TRBV30; abundance: .; d_gene: TRBD1; CDR3nt: TGTGCCTGGAGTGTACGAGGGGGGACAGGGTTAGCTTTCTTT; CDR3aa: CAWSVRGGTGLAFF
j_gene: TRBJ1-2; v_gene: TRBV4-2; abundance: .; d_gene: .; CDR3nt: TGTGCCAGCAGCCTCGGGGGGGGGACAAACTATGGCTACACCTTC; CDR3aa: CASSLGGGTNYGYTF
j_gene: TRBJ1-1; v_gene: TRBV5-1; abundance: .; d_gene: .; CDR3nt: TGCGCCAGCAGCTTTGACACTGGAAACACTGAAGCTTTCTTT; CDR3aa: CASSFDTGNTEAFF
j_gene: TRBJ2-3; v_gene: TRBV7-9; abundance: .; d_gene: .; CDR3nt: TGTGCCAGCAGCTTAGGTGGGGGGCGTGGAGATACGCAGTATTTT; CDR3aa: CASSLGGGRGDTQYF
j_gene: TRBJ2-5; v_gene: TRBV5-1; abundance: .; d_gene: TRBD2; CDR3nt: TGCGCCAGCAGCAATGACGGACTAGCGAGGGAGACCCAGTACTTC; CDR3aa: CASSNDGLARETQYF
j_gene: TRBJ2-5; v_gene: TRBV10-3; abundance: .; d_gene: .; CDR3nt: TGTGCCATCAGTGACTTAGGGGAGACCCAGTACTTC; CDR3aa: CAISDLGETQYF
j_gene: TRBJ1-2; v_gene: TRBV6-5; abundance: .; d_gene: TRBD1; CDR3nt: TGTGCCAGCAGTTCCCGCGGACAGGGGGCCTATGGCTACACCTTC; CDR3aa: CASSSRGQGAYGYTF
j_gene: TRBJ1-5; v_gene: TRBV5-1; abundance: .; d_gene: .; CDR3nt: TGCGCCAGCAGCCTGGGGGGGACTAGCAATCAGCCCCAGCATTTT; CDR3aa: CASSLGGTSNQPQHF